The 30 T cell receptor beta chains given below trace back to one sample, sequenced in a study of technical replicates of blood from four donors. Libraries were prepared by immunoSEQ multiplex PCR; TCRdb keeps only in-frame clonotypes and omits some of them. This table has 65,000 to 90,000 clones, 86% appearing once. The material sequenced was PBMCs. The receptor source for this set is a human donor in good health. Some clones in this sample may be carry-over from other donors' samples.

The CDR3 DNA sequence: TGTGCCAGCAGCAGAGGACAGGGTCGTTCTGAAGCTTTCTTT. Translation: CASSRGQGRSEAFF. The V and J genes are TRBV9 and TRBJ1-1; 8 nucleotides line up with TRBD1. Germline trimming cut 4 bases from V and 6 bases from J; bases unmatched to any gene: 8. Germline CDR1 and CDR2: SGDLS and YYNGEE. The CDR3 extends over 14 amino acids.

The chain is built from TRBV4-2 and TRBJ2-3; 10 nucleotides align to TRBD1. CDR3 length equals 17 residues. The germline V gene has CDR1 LGHNA and CDR2 YNFKEQ. The trim removed 8 bases at V and 5 bases at J, leaving 16 bases unmatched. The DNA for the CDR3 is TGTGCCAGCGGGTTGGGAACCGGGACAGGGGTCGGAGATACGCAGTATTTT. Amino acid sequence: CASGLGTGTGVGDTQYF.

The rearrangement joins TRBV4-1 to TRBJ2-3; a weak D match, TRBD1 (6 bases). This CDR3 is built from 15 residues. Trimming left V 2 bases short and J 4 bases short, with 13 bases between. CDR1 MGHRA and CDR2 YSYEKL come from the germline V gene. Here the CDR3 DNA reads TGCGCCAGCAGCCAATCTGGGGGCTGGGCAGATACGCAGTATTTT. Protein product: CASSQSGGWADTQYF.

This chain links TRBV7-9 with TRBJ2-5, with 11 bases that match TRBD2. The V gene end was trimmed by 4 bases and the J gene end by 4 bases; junction bases not matched to a gene: 5. The CDR3 is 15 residues long. Germline V gene sequence: CDR1 SEHNR, CDR2 FQNEAQ (reference sequence). The CDR3 nucleotides read TGTGCCAGCAGCTCCGGGACTAGCGGAGGAGAGACCCAGTACTTC. Its translation: CASSSGTSGGETQYF.

The chain is built from TRBV6-5 and TRBJ1-2, with TRBD1 matching 8 bases. CDR1 is MNHEY and CDR2 is SVGAGI in the germline V gene. The CDR3 totals 13 residues. V dropped 8 bases and J dropped 3; count of bases not matched to a gene: 5. The CDR3 spells CASQSGGDYGYTF. DNA of the CDR3: TGTGCCAGCCAATCAGGGGGCGACTATGGCTACACCTTC.

The chain links TRBV6-5 to TRBJ2-1; no clear D. Germline V CDR1 and CDR2: MNHEY, SVGAGI. The CDR3 is 15 amino acids. V was pared by 0 bases and J by 3 bases, with 9 bases between. CDR3 bases: TGTGCCAGCAGTTACTCGGAGAGACTCTACAATGAGCAGTTCTTC. This translates into CASSYSERLYNEQFF.

The J gene is TRBJ1-6, the V gene TRBV10-3; 11 bases line up with TRBD1. CDR1 and CDR2 from the germline V gene are ENHRY and SYGVKD. V shed 5 bases, J shed 7 bases, and the junction held 7 bases outside the gene matches. The length of the CDR3 is 16 residues. The CDR3 bases are TGTGCCATCAGTTCGGGGGACAGGGGGAAGAATTCACCCCTCCACTTT. Translation gives CAISSGDRGKNSPLHF.

The chain combines TRBV6-5 with TRBJ1-2, with 10 bases fitting TRBD1. The CDR3 has 14 amino acids. Germline-derived CDR1 and CDR2 are MNHEY and SVGAGI. Trimming cost V 3 bases and J 4 bases; bases outside gene matches: 2. This CDR3 is CASSYGTGVYGYTF. The CDR3 DNA is TGTGCCAGCAGTTATGGGACAGGGGTCTATGGCTACACCTTC.

The gene calls are TRBV2 and TRBJ1-1; D is uncertain. Germline V gives CDR1 SNHLY, CDR2 FYNNEI. The V and J ends lost 7 bases and 4 bases respectively, with 13 bases between them. This CDR3 is built from 13 residues. The CDR3: CASTGTEGTEAFF. As DNA, the CDR3 is TGTGCCAGCACCGGCACAGAGGGCACTGAAGCTTTCTTT.

V gene TRBV2 combines with J gene TRBJ2-2; D is perhaps TRBD2 (5 bases). CDR1 and CDR2 from the germline V gene are SNHLY and FYNNEI. The CDR3 sequence is 15 residues long. Trimming shortened V by 2 bases and J by 5 bases, and 12 bases separated the two germline ends. CDR3 residues: CASSERDGGTGELFF. DNA of the CDR3: TGTGCCAGCAGTGAAAGAGATGGCGGGACCGGGGAGCTGTTTTTT.

V usage is TRBV7-6 and J usage is TRBJ2-3; 8 bases map to TRBD1. CDR1 is SGHVS, CDR2 FNYEAQ, per germline. This CDR3 region has 16 residues. With 1 base clipped from V and 2 bases from J, the junction kept 5 bases outside the gene matches. The CDR3 DNA reads TGTGCCAGCAGCTTAGGGAGGACAGGGACCACAGATACGCAGTATTTT. Translation gives CASSLGRTGTTDTQYF.

The genes are TRBV7-3 and TRBJ2-1; 9 bases fit TRBD2. The CDR3 extends over 13 amino acids. V lost 5 bases, J lost 7 bases, and 3 bases stayed unmatched. Germline CDR1 SGHTA, CDR2 FQGTGA. The DNA of the CDR3 is TGTGCCAGCAGCAAGGGACTAGCAAATGAGCAGTTCTTC. Encoded protein: CASSKGLANEQFF.

The chain uses TRBV7-9 and TRBJ2-5; maybe TRBD1 (5 bases). The J call may be incorrect, as the DNA end agrees better with TRBJ2-7. The CDR3 is made up of 15 amino acids. Germline CDR1 and CDR2: SEHNR and FQNEAQ (reference sequence). CDR3 in DNA: TGTGCCAGCAGCTTAGCCCAAACAGGTTCATACGAGCAGTACTTC. Amino acids: CASSLAQTGSYEQYF.

The chain couples TRBV5-4 to TRBJ2-3; 7 nucleotides match TRBD2. CDR1 SGHNT and CDR2 YYREEE come from the germline V gene (reference sequence). J lost 10 bases, V lost 0 bases, and 11 bases had no gene match. The CDR3 spans 15 residues. CDR3 sequence: CASSLGGGNRKAQYF. The CDR3 DNA follows: TGTGCCAGCAGCTTGGGCGGGGGAAATCGAAAGGCGCAGTATTTT.

V gene TRBV7-3 combines with J gene TRBJ1-1; TRBD1 agrees at 8 bases. This CDR3 is 16 amino acids long. CDR1 and CDR2 (germline): SGHTA, FQGTGA. The trim removed 3 bases at V and 10 bases at J, leaving 16 bases unmatched. The CDR3 DNA sequence: TGTGCCAGCAGCTTGACCGATTCCGGGACAGGATCGGTAGCTTTCTTT. It is translated as CASSLTDSGTGSVAFF.

This rearrangement joins TRBV29-1 to TRBJ1-2; a possible D gene is TRBD1 (5 bases). The CDR3 length is 13 residues. V gave up 7 bases and J gave up 8 bases, with 20 bases separating them. From germline, CDR1 is SQVTM and CDR2 ANQGSEA. The DNA for the CDR3 is TGCAGCGCCCCTGTCGGGGGGAGGGGCGGCTACACCTTC. This codes for CSAPVGGRGGYTF.

The V call is TRBV19, the J call TRBJ1-2; no clear D. Germline CDR1 reads LNHDA; CDR2 reads SQIVND (reference sequence). V dropped 3 bases and J dropped 2 bases, with 10 bases sitting between them. The CDR3 runs to 14 residues. The CDR3 sequence is CASSIDKTNYGYTF. CDR3 sequence (DNA): TGTGCCAGTAGTATTGACAAAACGAACTATGGCTACACCTTC.

J is TRBJ2-1 and V is TRBV19, with TRBD1 as a possible D gene (6 bases). V lost 10 bases and J lost 4, with 35 bases in between. Looked up from germline, CDR1 is LNHDA and CDR2 is SQIVND (reference sequence). The CDR3 has 20 residues. Written as DNA, the CDR3 is TGTGCCACCAAGCCGGCCGGACAGAGTGGGTCGGGACGATCATACAATGAGCAGTTCTTC. Residues: CATKPAGQSGSGRSYNEQFF.

V usage is TRBV7-3 and J usage is TRBJ2-1; possible D gene TRBD2, 7 bases. Germline CDR1 and CDR2: SGHTA and FQGTGA. This CDR3 region has 19 residues. V was trimmed by 1 base and J by 0 bases, leaving 19 bases between them. The CDR3 loop reads CASSLIAGDGGPSYNEQFF. Here the CDR3 DNA reads TGTGCCAGCAGCTTAATCGCCGGAGACGGGGGGCCCTCCTACAATGAGCAGTTCTTC.

The gene calls are TRBV29-1 and TRBJ2-7; 11 bases map to TRBD1. Germline V gene data show CDR1 as SQVTM and CDR2 as ANQGSEA. J was trimmed by 4 bases and V by 6 bases; bases with no gene match: 8. The CDR3 runs to 14 residues. The CDR3, as DNA: TGCAGCGTCTGGGGGACAGGGGGACGATACGAGCAGTACTTC. This encodes CSVWGTGGRYEQYF.

The gene calls are TRBV7-2 and TRBJ1-4, with 9 bases identical to TRBD1. With 1 base clipped from V and 7 bases from J, the junction kept 1 base outside the gene matches. This CDR3 comprises 14 residues. Germline V gene lookup returns CDR1 SGHTA and CDR2 FQGNSA. This chain's CDR3 is CASSLDRGREKLFF. DNA of the CDR3: TGTGCCAGCAGCTTAGACAGGGGGCGTGAAAAACTGTTTTTT. Supplemented by reference TRBV7-2 and TRBJ1-4, the full variable domain reads GAGVSQSPSNKVTEKGKDVELRCDPISGHTALYWYRQSLGQGLEFLIYFQGNSAPDKSGLPSDRFSAERTGGSVSTLTIQRTQQEDSAVYLCASSLDRGREKLFFGSGTQLSVL.

The J gene is TRBJ2-3, the V gene TRBV7-9, with 7 nucleotides matching TRBD2. Germline CDR1 reads SEHNR; CDR2 reads FQNEAQ (reference sequence). V lost 2 bases to trimming and J lost 1 base; unmatched junction nucleotides: 3. This CDR3 has 15 amino acids. CDR3 in DNA: TGTGCCAGCAGCTTATCGGCGGGGGGCACAGATACGCAGTATTTT. This sequence encodes CASSLSAGGTDTQYF.

The chain joins TRBV11-3 to TRBJ1-1; 7 nucleotides agree with TRBD1. V was pared by 5 bases and J by 6 bases, with 9 bases of the junction left unmatched. The CDR3 extends over 14 amino acids. In germline, CDR1 is SGHNT, CDR2 YENEEA. As DNA, the CDR3 is TGTGCCAGCAGCCCTTTTGACAGGGCATCTGAAGCTTTCTTT. Encoded protein: CASSPFDRASEAFF. Full variable domain (outside the CDR3, taken from reference TRBV11-3 and TRBJ1-1): EAGVVQSPRYKIIEKKQPVAFWCNPISGHNTLYWYLQNLGQGPELLIRYENEEAVDDSQLPKDRFSAERLKGVDSTLKIQPAELGDSAVYLCASSPFDRASEAFFGQGTRLTVV.

This chain connects TRBV10-3 to TRBJ2-1; D uncertain. CDR3 length: 13 amino acids. Germline loops: CDR1 ENHRY, CDR2 SYGVKD. V was shortened by 2 bases and J by 13 bases, with 15 bases between the two germline ends. The CDR3 DNA follows: TGTGCCATCAGTGAGAAAAGACAATCCGACCAGTTCTTC. The encoded protein is CAISEKRQSDQFF.

The rearrangement joins TRBV2 to TRBJ2-6, with 8 nucleotides matching TRBD1. Germline V gene lookup returns CDR1 SNHLY and CDR2 FYNNEI. Trimming took 6 bases from V and 0 from J; bases not matched to a gene: 7. The CDR3 totals 17 residues. Here the CDR3 DNA reads TGTGCCAGCAGCAGACAGGGGCCCATCTCTGGGGCCAACGTCCTGACTTTC. The encoded protein is CASSRQGPISGANVLTF.

The CDR3: CASSTGTGSWETQYF. The CDR3, as DNA: TGTGCCAGCAGCACCGGGACAGGGTCTTGGGAGACCCAGTACTTC. The gene calls are TRBV7-2 and TRBJ2-5, with 9 bases that match TRBD1. CDR3 length equals 15 residues. Losses at the gene ends were 5 bases for V and 5 bases for J; bases not matched to a gene: 9. CDR1 is SGHTA and CDR2 is FQGNSA in the germline V gene.

The chain employs TRBV7-3 and TRBJ2-3, with D perhaps matching TRBD2 (5 bases). Germline loops: CDR1 SGHTA, CDR2 FQGTGA. CDR3 size: 15 residues. Between the trimmed V and J ends, which lost 4 bases and 0 bases, there was a span of 11 bases. CDR3 amino acids: CASSSSGASTDTQYF. Here the CDR3 DNA reads TGTGCCAGCAGCTCAAGCGGAGCTAGCACAGATACGCAGTATTTT.

The chain has TRBV6-1 and TRBJ2-7; 8 bases are shared with TRBD2. The CDR3 spans 14 residues. The germline V gene has CDR1 MNHNS and CDR2 SASEGT. Trimming at V came to 3 bases and at J to 2 bases, leaving 3 bases not matched to a gene. The CDR3 sequence is CASSDWTSPYEQYF. The CDR3 nucleotides are TGTGCCAGCAGTGACTGGACTAGCCCCTACGAGCAGTACTTC.

V is TRBV6-8 and J is TRBJ2-1; 7 bases agree with TRBD1. V dropped 5 bases and J dropped 2; count of bases not matched to a gene: 9. CDR1 and CDR2 (germline): MNHGY, SAAAGT. The CDR3 has 16 residues. CDR3 in amino acids: CASSGLDRRTYNEQFF. The DNA for the CDR3 is TGTGCCAGCAGTGGTTTGGACAGGCGGACCTACAATGAGCAGTTCTTC.

V and J are TRBV6-6 and TRBJ2-2; D unresolved. Germline V CDR1 and CDR2: MNHNY, SVGAGI (reference sequence). CDR3 length: 12 amino acids. Trimming took off 4 bases at V and 3 bases at J, with 3 bases between the two ends. Here the CDR3 reads CASSSDTGELFF. The CDR3, as DNA: TGTGCCAGCAGTTCCGACACCGGGGAGCTGTTTTTT.